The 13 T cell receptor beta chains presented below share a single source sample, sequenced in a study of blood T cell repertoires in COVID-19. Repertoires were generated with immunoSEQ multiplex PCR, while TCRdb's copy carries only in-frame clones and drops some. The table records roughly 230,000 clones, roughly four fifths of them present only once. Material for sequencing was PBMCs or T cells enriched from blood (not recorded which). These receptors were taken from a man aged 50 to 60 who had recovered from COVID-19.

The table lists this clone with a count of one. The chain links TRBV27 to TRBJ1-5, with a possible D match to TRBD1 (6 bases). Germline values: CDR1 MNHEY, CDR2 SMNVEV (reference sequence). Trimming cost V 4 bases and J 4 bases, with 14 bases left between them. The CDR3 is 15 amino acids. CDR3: CASSSPSQGNQPQHF. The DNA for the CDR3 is TGTGCCAGCAGTTCGCCATCGCAGGGGAATCAGCCCCAGCATTTT.

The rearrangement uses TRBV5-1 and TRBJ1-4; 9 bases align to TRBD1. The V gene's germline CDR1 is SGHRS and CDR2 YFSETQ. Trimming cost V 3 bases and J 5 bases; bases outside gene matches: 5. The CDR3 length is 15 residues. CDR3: CASSSTGGRNEKLFF. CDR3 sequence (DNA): TGCGCCAGCAGCTCTACAGGGGGCAGGAATGAAAAACTGTTTTTT.

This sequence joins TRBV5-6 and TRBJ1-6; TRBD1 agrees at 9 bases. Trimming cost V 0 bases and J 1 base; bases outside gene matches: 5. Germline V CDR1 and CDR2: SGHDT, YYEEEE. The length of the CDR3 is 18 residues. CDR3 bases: TGTGCCAGCAGCTTGGAGGGACAGGGTAATTCCTATAATTCACCCCTCCACTTT. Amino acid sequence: CASSLEGQGNSYNSPLHF.

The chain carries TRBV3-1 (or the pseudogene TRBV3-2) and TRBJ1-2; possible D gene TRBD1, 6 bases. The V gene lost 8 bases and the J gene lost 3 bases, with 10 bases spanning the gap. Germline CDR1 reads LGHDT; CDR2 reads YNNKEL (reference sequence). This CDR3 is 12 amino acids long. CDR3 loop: CASLTGHYGYTF. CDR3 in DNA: TGTGCCAGCTTGACAGGCCACTATGGCTACACCTTC.

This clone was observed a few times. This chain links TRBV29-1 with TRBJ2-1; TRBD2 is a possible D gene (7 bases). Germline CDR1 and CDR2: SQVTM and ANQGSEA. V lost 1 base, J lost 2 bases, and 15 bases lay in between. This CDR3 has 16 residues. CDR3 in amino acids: CSVEGGLGGAYNEQFF. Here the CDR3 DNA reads TGCAGCGTTGAAGGAGGGTTAGGGGGGGCCTACAATGAGCAGTTCTTC.

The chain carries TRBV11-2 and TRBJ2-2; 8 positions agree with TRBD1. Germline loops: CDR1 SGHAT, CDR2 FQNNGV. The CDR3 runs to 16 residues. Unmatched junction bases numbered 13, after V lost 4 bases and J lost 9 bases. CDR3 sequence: CASSYLWTGKSRELFF. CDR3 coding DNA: TGTGCCAGCAGCTACCTTTGGACAGGGAAATCCCGGGAGCTGTTTTTT. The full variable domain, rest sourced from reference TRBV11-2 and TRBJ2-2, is EAGVAQSPRYKIIEKRQSVAFWCNPISGHATLYWYQQILGQGPKLLIQFQNNGVVDDSQLPKDRFSAERLKGVDSTLKIQPAKLEDSAVYLCASSYLWTGKSRELFFGEGSRLTVL.

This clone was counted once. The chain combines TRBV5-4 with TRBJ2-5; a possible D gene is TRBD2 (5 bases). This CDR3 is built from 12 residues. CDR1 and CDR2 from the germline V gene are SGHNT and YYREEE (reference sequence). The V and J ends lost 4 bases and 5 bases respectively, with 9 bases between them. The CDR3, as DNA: TGTGCCAGCAGCACCCCGGGGGAGACCCAGTACTTC. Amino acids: CASSTPGETQYF.

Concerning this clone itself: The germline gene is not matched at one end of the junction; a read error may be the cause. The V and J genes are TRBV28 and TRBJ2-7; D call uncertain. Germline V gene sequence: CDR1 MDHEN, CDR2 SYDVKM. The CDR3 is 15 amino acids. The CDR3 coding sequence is TGTGCCAGCAGGACCCCCCTGGGCCCTTCCTCCGAGCAGTACTTC. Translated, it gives CASRTPLGPSSEQYF.

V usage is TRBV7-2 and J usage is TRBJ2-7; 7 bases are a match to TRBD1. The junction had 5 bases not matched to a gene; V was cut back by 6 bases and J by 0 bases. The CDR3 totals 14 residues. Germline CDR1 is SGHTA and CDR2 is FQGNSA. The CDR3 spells CASRKTGVSYEQYF. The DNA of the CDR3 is TGTGCCAGCAGAAAAACAGGGGTCTCCTACGAGCAGTACTTC.

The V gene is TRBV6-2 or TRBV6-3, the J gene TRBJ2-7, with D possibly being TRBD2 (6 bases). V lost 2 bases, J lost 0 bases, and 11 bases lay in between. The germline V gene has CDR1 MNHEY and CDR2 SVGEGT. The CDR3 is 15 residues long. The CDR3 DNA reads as TGTGCCAGCAGTTACCGCTGGAGGGCCTCCTACGAGCAGTACTTC. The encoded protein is CASSYRWRASYEQYF.

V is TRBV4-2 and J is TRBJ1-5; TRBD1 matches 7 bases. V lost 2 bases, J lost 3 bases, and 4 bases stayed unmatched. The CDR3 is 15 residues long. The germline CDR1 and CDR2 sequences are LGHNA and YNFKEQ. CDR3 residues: CASSQRGQNNQPQHF. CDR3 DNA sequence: TGTGCCAGCAGCCAACGGGGACAGAACAATCAGCCCCAGCATTTT.

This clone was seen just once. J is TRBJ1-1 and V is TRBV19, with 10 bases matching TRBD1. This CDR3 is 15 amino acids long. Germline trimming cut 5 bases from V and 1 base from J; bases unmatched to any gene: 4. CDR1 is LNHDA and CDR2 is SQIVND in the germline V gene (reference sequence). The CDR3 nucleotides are TGTGCCAGTAGTGTGACAGGGGGCAGGAACACTGAAGCTTTCTTT. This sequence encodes CASSVTGGRNTEAFF.

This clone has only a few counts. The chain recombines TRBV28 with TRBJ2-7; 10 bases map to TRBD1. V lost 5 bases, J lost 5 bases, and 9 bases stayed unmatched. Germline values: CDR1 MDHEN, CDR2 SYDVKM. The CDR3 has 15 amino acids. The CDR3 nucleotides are TGTGCCAGCAGTATGGCAGGACAGGGGGTAAACGAGCAGTACTTC. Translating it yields CASSMAGQGVNEQYF.